The 13 T cell receptor beta chains reported below all come from one sample, sequenced in a study of identical twins. TCRdb reprocessed the 5' RACE reads with MiXCR, giving one entry per CDR3 protein. The table lists 200,000 to 250,000 distinct CDR3 sequences, 6% to 8% of them singletons. The same data also contributed to another study, on yellow fever vaccine responses in identical twins.

Sequencing was done on a sample of CD8+ T cells sorted from blood. The receptor set was obtained from a woman aged 18-35 years in good health.

This chain links TRBV20-1 with TRBJ2-6; D uncertain. The germline V gene encodes CDR1 DFQATT and CDR2 SNEGSKA (reference sequence). V was pared by 3 bases and J by 1 base, with 7 bases between. CDR3 length: 14 residues. CDR3 DNA: TGCAGTGCTAGTTGGTTTTCTGGGGCCAACGTCCTGACTTTC. It codes for CSASWFSGANVLTF.

This clonotype was found a few times. J is TRBJ2-1 and V is TRBV7-6; 13 bases fit TRBD2. With 4 bases clipped from V and 4 bases from J, the junction kept 4 bases outside the gene matches. The CDR3 has 16 residues. The germline gives CDR1 SGHVS, CDR2 FNYEAQ. CDR3 sequence: CASSSELAGGYNEQFF. The CDR3 coding sequence is TGTGCCAGCAGCTCCGAACTAGCGGGGGGGTACAATGAGCAGTTCTTC.

This clonotype was observed a few times. The chain employs TRBV11-3 and TRBJ2-3; no clear D gene. The CDR3 runs 12 residues. V was pared by 5 bases and J by 6 bases, with 9 bases between. Germline CDR1 and CDR2: SGHNT and YENEEA. CDR3 region: CASSQSSDTQYF. DNA for the CDR3: TGTGCCAGCAGCCAGAGTTCGGATACGCAGTATTTT.

This chain connects TRBV27 to TRBJ2-2; tentative D call: TRBD2 (5 bases). The CDR3 covers 15 residues. Trimming took 6 bases from V and 6 from J, leaving 17 bases between them. Germline CDR1 is MNHEY and CDR2 is SMNVEV (reference sequence). The CDR3 reads CASSSRIDGAGELFF. CDR3 nucleotide sequence: TGTGCCAGCAGCTCGAGAATCGACGGGGCCGGGGAGCTGTTTTTT.

The rearrangement joins TRBV6-2 or TRBV6-3 to TRBJ2-3, with D hard to call. The ends were cut back, 2 bases at V and 2 bases at J, with 5 bases in the middle. There are 13 residues in the CDR3. Germline V gene lookup returns CDR1 MNHEY and CDR2 SVGEGT. The chain's CDR3 is CASSYTLTDTQYF. In nucleotides, the CDR3 is TGTGCCAGCAGTTACACCCTCACAGATACGCAGTATTTT.

The V and J genes are TRBV27 and TRBJ2-5; D is unclear. This CDR3 is built from 14 residues. V lost 6 bases, J lost 7 bases, and 18 bases lay in between. The germline V gene encodes CDR1 MNHEY and CDR2 SMNVEV (reference sequence). CDR3 sequence reads: CASSRRSEEGTQYF. The CDR3, as DNA: TGTGCCAGCAGCCGACGTTCGGAAGAAGGGACCCAGTACTTC.

This clonotype has just a few counts. This chain links TRBV27 with TRBJ2-3, with a possible D match to TRBD2 (6 bases). V was trimmed by 9 bases and J by 2 bases, leaving 12 bases between them. This CDR3 is 13 amino acids long. Germline values: CDR1 MNHEY, CDR2 SMNVEV (reference sequence). The CDR3 spells CASGRTTTDTQYF. The DNA for the CDR3 is TGTGCCAGTGGAAGGACTACCACAGATACGCAGTATTTT.

The genes are TRBV6-1 and TRBJ1-4; 7 bases fit TRBD1. Germline CDR1 reads MNHNS; CDR2 reads SASEGT. With 5 bases clipped from V and 4 bases from J, the junction kept 7 bases outside the gene matches. There are 15 residues in the CDR3. Here the CDR3 DNA reads TGTGCCAGCAGTCCCATGACAGGGATTAATGAAAAACTGTTTTTT. As protein: CASSPMTGINEKLFF.

This clonotype was seen at least ten times. The CDR3 DNA follows: TGTGCCAGCAGACCGGACAGGGACTATGGCTACACCTTC. This codes for CASRPDRDYGYTF. The genes are TRBV12-3 or TRBV12-4 and TRBJ1-2; 8 nucleotides match TRBD1. The ends lost 6 bases at V and 3 bases at J; junction bases unmatched: 3. There are 13 residues in the CDR3.

The chain combines TRBV5-6 with TRBJ2-1; TRBD2 aligns across 10 bases. The ends lost 1 base at V and 3 bases at J; junction bases unmatched: 7. The CDR3 is 17 amino acids. Germline V gene lookup returns CDR1 SGHDT and CDR2 YYEEEE. The CDR3 DNA reads as TGTGCCAGCAGCTTGACACAGGTAGCGGGGGGCTACAATGAGCAGTTCTTC. Amino acids: CASSLTQVAGGYNEQFF.

In this sample, this clonotype turned up a few times. The CDR3: CASSEAHNEQFF. CDR3 sequence (DNA): TGTGCCAGCAGTGAGGCCCACAATGAGCAGTTCTTC. This chain joins TRBV2 and TRBJ2-1; no definite D call. The CDR3 has 12 residues. V was trimmed by 3 bases and J by 5 bases, leaving 5 bases between them. In germline, CDR1 is SNHLY, CDR2 FYNNEI.

This clonotype turned up a few times. The gene calls are TRBV11-3 and TRBJ1-1; D is undetermined. The CDR3 is made up of 13 amino acids. Germline V CDR1 and CDR2: SGHNT, YENEEA. The V end was cut by 0 bases, the J end by 6 bases, with 8 bases between. The CDR3 loop reads CASSLDRLSEAFF. CDR3 bases: TGTGCCAGCAGCTTAGATCGTTTGTCTGAAGCTTTCTTT.

In its sample, this clonotype was seen a few times. The chain employs TRBV4-1 and TRBJ2-6; TRBD1 agrees at 10 bases. The CDR3 runs 17 residues. The J segment lost 3 bases and the V segment lost 3 bases, leaving 5 bases of the junction unmatched. CDR1 MGHRA and CDR2 YSYEKL come from the germline V gene. In DNA, the CDR3 is TGCGCCAGCAGCCAGCGACAGGGGGCAGGTGGGGCCAACGTCCTGACTTTC. Protein product: CASSQRQGAGGANVLTF.